Presented here are 12 T cell receptor beta chains from one specimen sequenced in a study of STAT3 mutations in large granular lymphocyte leukemia. Study-wide points: Every T-cell large granular lymphocyte leukemia patient had at least one immunodominant TCR beta clonotype.

Only in-frame clones appear in the TCRdb table, and some are missing; sequencing was by immunoSEQ multiplex PCR. The repertoire holds some 28,000 clones, with about 74% as singletons. These receptors have no known antigen. The sequenced material came from peripheral blood mononuclear cells. The receptors originated from a woman aged 50 to 60 with T-cell large granular lymphocyte leukemia. Some clones in this sample may be carry-over from other donors' samples.

The chain recombines TRBV14 with TRBJ2-2; 7 bases fit TRBD1. Losses at the gene ends were 4 bases for V and 3 bases for J; bases not matched to a gene: 2. The CDR3 totals 14 residues. Germline CDR1 is SGHDN and CDR2 is FVKESK. The CDR3 DNA follows: TGTGCCAGCAGCCTGGACAGGTACACCGGGGAGCTGTTTTTT. Translated: CASSLDRYTGELFF.

The V gene is TRBV5-6, the J gene TRBJ1-2; D gene unclear. The CDR3 totals 12 residues. Germline V gives CDR1 SGHDT, CDR2 YYEEEE. With 3 bases removed from V and 8 bases from J, the gap between germline ends came to 11 bases. The chain's CDR3 is CASSSPFEGYTF. In DNA, the CDR3 is TGTGCCAGCAGCTCCCCTTTTGAGGGCTACACCTTC.

The chain has TRBV2 and TRBJ1-3; no reliable D call. CDR3 length equals 14 residues. Germline V gives CDR1 SNHLY, CDR2 FYNNEI. V lost 5 bases and J 3 bases, leaving 11 bases between the germline ends. The CDR3 loop reads CASSSHGDGNTIYF. The DNA of the CDR3 is TGTGCCAGCAGTTCCCACGGGGATGGAAACACCATATATTTT.

The gene calls are TRBV2 and TRBJ2-7; possibly TRBD2 for D (6 bases). The V end was cut by 7 bases, the J end by 1 base, with 14 bases between. The CDR3 covers 14 residues. Per germline, CDR1 SNHLY and CDR2 FYNNEI. In DNA, the CDR3 is TGTGCCAGCAACCCCAGAGGAGGGTCCTACGAGCAGTACTTC. Translating it yields CASNPRGGSYEQYF.

The rearrangement links TRBV15 to TRBJ2-7; D is unclear. Germline V gene lookup returns CDR1 LNHNV and CDR2 YYDKDF (reference sequence). The V gene lost 4 bases and the J gene lost 6 bases, with 7 bases spanning the gap. This CDR3 has 11 residues. As DNA, the CDR3 is TGTGCCACCAGCAACGGACCCGAGCAGTACTTC. It is translated as CATSNGPEQYF. Looking up the rest from reference TRBV15 and TRBJ2-7 gives the full variable domain: DAMVIQNPRYQVTQFGKPVTLSCSQTLNHNVMYWYQQKSSQAPKLLFHYYDKDFNNEADTPDNFQSRRPNTSFCFLDIRSPGLGDTAMYLCATSNGPEQYFGPGTRLTVT.

V gene TRBV5-1 combines with J gene TRBJ1-2; tentative D call: TRBD1 (6 bases). This CDR3 spans 14 amino acids. Germline V gene lookup returns CDR1 SGHRS and CDR2 YFSETQ. Trimming removed 4 bases from V and 5 bases from J, with 15 bases in between. The CDR3: CASSRGGRDYGYTF. In DNA form, the CDR3 reads TGCGCCAGCAGCCGGGGGGGCCGAGATTATGGCTACACCTTC.

V and J are TRBV18 and TRBJ2-6; D not resolved. Trimming took off 3 bases at V and 1 base at J, with 10 bases between the two ends. This CDR3 has 16 residues. Germline lookup yields CDR1 KGHSH and CDR2 LQKENI. CDR3 region: CASSPFSGSGANVLTF. CDR3 DNA: TGTGCCAGCTCACCTTTCTCAGGATCTGGGGCCAACGTCCTGACTTTC.

The gene calls are TRBV6-6 and TRBJ1-4; TRBD1 aligns across 9 bases. There are 15 residues in the CDR3. Germline assignment: CDR1 MNHNY and CDR2 SVGAGI (reference sequence). The V gene end was trimmed by 5 bases and the J gene end by 6 bases; junction bases not matched to a gene: 7. CDR3 bases: TGTGCCAGCAGTGTACCGGGACAGGGATATGAAAAACTGTTTTTT. The encoded protein is CASSVPGQGYEKLFF.

The chain has TRBV5-1 and TRBJ2-2; 8 nucleotides line up with TRBD2. The CDR3 contains 17 residues. The germline V gene encodes CDR1 SGHRS and CDR2 YFSETQ. V was pared by 0 bases and J by 5 bases, with 9 bases of the junction left unmatched. CDR3: CASSLGSGTRLTGELFF. The CDR3 DNA follows: TGCGCCAGCAGCTTGGGATCTGGGACTAGGCTGACCGGGGAGCTGTTTTTT.

The chain couples TRBV28 to TRBJ1-1; a weak D match, TRBD1 (6 bases). The CDR3 contains 11 residues. Trimming pared 5 bases from V and 10 bases from J, leaving 11 bases between. Germline V gene lookup returns CDR1 MDHEN and CDR2 SYDVKM. CDR3 coding DNA: TGTGCCAGCAGTCTGGGACAAAGAGCTTTCTTT. It codes for CASSLGQRAFF.

The chain is built from TRBV5-4 and TRBJ2-7; TRBD2 agrees at 14 bases. The V and J ends lost 3 bases and 1 base, in that order; junction bases with no gene match: 6. The length of the CDR3 is 17 residues. The germline CDR1 and CDR2 sequences are SGHNT and YYREEE (reference sequence). CDR3 bases: TGTGCCAGCAGCTGGGGACTAGCGGGAGATCTGTCCTACGAGCAGTACTTC. Translation: CASSWGLAGDLSYEQYF.

This chain links TRBV7-9 with TRBJ2-7; D might be TRBD1 or TRBD2, each matching 5 bases. Germline V lookup: CDR1 SEHNR, CDR2 FQNEAQ (reference sequence). The CDR3 is 17 amino acids. V lost 1 base and J lost 2, with 18 bases in between. The CDR3 coding sequence is TGTGCCAGCAGCTTAGGAATGGGACCCGCCGGGGCCTACGAGCAGTACTTC. Translating gives CASSLGMGPAGAYEQYF.